The entry below describes one TCR beta chain. The target antigen is unknown. The sample belongs to a study of CD8+ T cells in alopecia areata. Study as a whole: Severity in treated patients was scored by percentage of scalp area affected. Regarding the study as a whole: Mouse data revealed clearer TCR sharing than patient data did, a gap possibly tied to HLA. Persistence of many expanded lesional clones was seen in scalp and blood during tofacitinib.

Following RNA extraction, reverse transcription yielded cDNA that acted as the sequencing template. Only in-frame clones appear in the TCRdb table, and some are missing; sequencing was by immunoSEQ multiplex PCR. The sample gives over 150,000 clones, less than 70% of which show up once; around 14% is in the top ten. Treatment noted: oral pan-JAK inhibitor, 5-10 mg twice daily. Alopecia areata patients had lesional scalp punch biopsies and peripheral blood taken from them. The receptor's source is a human donor with alopecia areata. The source was CD4+ T cells sorted from blood, collected at week 24, from a patient treated with tofacitinib.

CDR3 sequence reads: CSVEEARVNYGYTF. CDR3 nucleotide sequence: TGCAGCGTTGAAGAGGCCAGGGTTAACTATGGCTACACCTTC. The J gene is TRBJ1-2, the V gene TRBV29-1; maybe TRBD1 (5 bases). The germline V gene has CDR1 SQVTM and CDR2 ANQGSEA. V was pared by 0 bases and J by 1 base, with 9 bases between. This CDR3 has 14 amino acids.